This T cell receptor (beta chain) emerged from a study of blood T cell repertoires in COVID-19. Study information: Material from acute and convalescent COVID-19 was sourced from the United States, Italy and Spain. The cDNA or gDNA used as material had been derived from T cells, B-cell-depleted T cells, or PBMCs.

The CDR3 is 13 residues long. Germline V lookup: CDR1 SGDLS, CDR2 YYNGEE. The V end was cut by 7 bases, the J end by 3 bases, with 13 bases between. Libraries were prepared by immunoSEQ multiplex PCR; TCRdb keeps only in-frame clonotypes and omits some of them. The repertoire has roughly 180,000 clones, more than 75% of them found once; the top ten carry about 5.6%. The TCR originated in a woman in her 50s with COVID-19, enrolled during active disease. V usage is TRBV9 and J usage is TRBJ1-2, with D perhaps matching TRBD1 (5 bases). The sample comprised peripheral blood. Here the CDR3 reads CASGEGRDYGYTF. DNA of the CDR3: TGTGCCAGCGGGGAGGGCAGGGACTATGGCTACACCTTC.